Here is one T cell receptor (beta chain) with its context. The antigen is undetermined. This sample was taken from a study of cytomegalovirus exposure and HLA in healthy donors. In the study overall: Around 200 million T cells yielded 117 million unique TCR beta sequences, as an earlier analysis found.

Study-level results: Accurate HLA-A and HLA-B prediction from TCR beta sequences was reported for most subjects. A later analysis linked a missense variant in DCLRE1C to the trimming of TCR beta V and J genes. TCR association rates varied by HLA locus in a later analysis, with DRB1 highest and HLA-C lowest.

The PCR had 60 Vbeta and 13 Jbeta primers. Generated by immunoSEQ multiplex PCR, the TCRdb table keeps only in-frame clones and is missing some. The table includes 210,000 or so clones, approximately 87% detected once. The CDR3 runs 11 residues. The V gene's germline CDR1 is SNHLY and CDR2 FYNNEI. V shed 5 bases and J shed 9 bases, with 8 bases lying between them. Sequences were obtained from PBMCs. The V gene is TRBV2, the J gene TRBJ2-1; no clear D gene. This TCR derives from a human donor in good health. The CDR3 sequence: CASSYSREQFF. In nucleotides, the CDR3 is TGTGCCAGCAGTTATAGCCGTGAGCAGTTCTTC.